What follows are 2 T cell receptor beta chains derived from one specimen sequenced in a study of OX40 agonist ivuxolimab in advanced cancers. Assay used: immunoSEQ multiplex PCR; TCRdb lists only in-frame clones, some missing. The sample yields around 39,000 clones, approximately 82% seen once. The starting material was CD4+ or CD8+ T cells sorted from blood, obtained in a trial of the OX40 agonist ivuxolimab. These receptors all come from an adult with an advanced solid tumor such as melanoma, head and neck, liver or kidney cancer.

As for this clone: Compared with germline, one end of the junction differs, possibly owing to a read error. The genes are TRBV7-9 and TRBJ1-4; no definite D call. CDR3 length: 13 residues. The germline gives CDR1 SEHNR, CDR2 FQNEAQ (reference sequence). As DNA, the CDR3 is TGTGCTAGCAGCTTGATCCCGGGTGAAAAACTGTTTTTT. It yields the protein CASSLIPGEKLFF.

This clone came up once. The V gene is TRBV18, the J gene TRBJ1-6; D perhaps matches TRBD1 (5 bases). CDR1 is KGHSH, CDR2 LQKENI, per germline. This CDR3 spans 14 amino acids. V dropped 4 bases and J dropped 5 bases, with 9 bases sitting between them. This chain's CDR3 is CASSHGGDNSPLHF. The CDR3 DNA reads TGTGCCAGCTCACACGGAGGGGATAATTCACCCCTCCACTTT.